These 6 T cell receptor beta chains were sequenced from one sample in a study of blood T cell repertoires in COVID-19 (dated by TCRdb to 2020 to 2022). To prepare the library, the immunoSEQ multiplex PCR assay was applied. TCRdb's version of the immuneACCESS table is confined to in-frame rearrangements and falls short of the full clone set. An unresolved V gene accounts for under half of the shortfall where checked; the remainder is of unknown origin. This sample holds 120,000 to 150,000 clones; about 90% were observed only once. Over 35% of the sample goes to the ten largest clones. The sample comprised peripheral blood. The source of these receptors is a man aged 45 to 65 who had recovered from COVID-19.

V gene TRBV7-2 combines with J gene TRBJ2-5; 7 positions agree with TRBD1. Germline assignment: CDR1 SGHTA and CDR2 FQGNSA. The V and J ends lost 5 bases and 3 bases, in that order; junction bases with no gene match: 3. The CDR3 is 13 amino acids. The CDR3, as DNA: TGTGCCAGCAGCCCCGGGACAGAAGAGACCCAGTACTTC. It specifies CASSPGTEETQYF.

This clone showed up many times. The gene calls are TRBV19 and TRBJ1-2, with 10 positions matching TRBD1. Germline V gene lookup returns CDR1 LNHDA and CDR2 SQIVND (reference sequence). With 6 bases clipped from V and 4 bases from J, the junction kept 5 bases outside the gene matches. The CDR3 is made up of 14 amino acids. The CDR3 coding sequence is TGTGCCAGTAGGGGACAGGGGAGAGGCTATGGCTACACCTTC. Its protein is CASRGQGRGYGYTF.

This chain connects TRBV6-2 or TRBV6-3 to TRBJ2-3; D perhaps matches TRBD2 (5 bases). Germline lookup yields CDR1 MNHEY and CDR2 SVGEGT. There are 14 residues in the CDR3. Trimming pared 2 bases from V and 0 bases from J, leaving 6 bases between. The CDR3: CASSYASSTDTQYF. CDR3 sequence (DNA): TGTGCCAGCAGTTACGCTAGCAGCACAGATACGCAGTATTTT.

V and J are TRBV5-1 and TRBJ2-3; D is ambiguous. This CDR3 has 14 residues. V gave up 4 bases and J gave up 4 bases, with 13 bases separating them. The germline CDR1 and CDR2 sequences are SGHRS and YFSETQ. The CDR3 loop is CASSPGQAPDTQYF. The CDR3 coding sequence is TGCGCCAGCAGCCCCGGCCAGGCCCCAGATACGCAGTATTTT. Based on the CDR3 plus reference TRBV5-1 and TRBJ2-3, the full variable domain is KAGVTQTPRYLIKTRGQQVTLSCSPISGHRSVSWYQQTPGQGLQFLFEYFSETQRNKGNFPGRFSGRQFSNSRSEMNVSTLELGDSALYLCASSPGQAPDTQYFGPGTRLTVL.

The J gene is TRBJ1-1, the V gene TRBV5-1, with 7 positions matching TRBD1. Germline CDR1 reads SGHRS; CDR2 reads YFSETQ. The CDR3 spans 14 residues. V gave up 2 bases and J gave up 4 bases; unmatched junction bases: 5. The CDR3 loop is CASSLEGAGTEAFF. In nucleotides, the CDR3 is TGCGCCAGCAGCTTAGAGGGGGCTGGCACTGAAGCTTTCTTT.

The V call is TRBV30, the J call TRBJ1-4; 10 nucleotides match TRBD1. The CDR3 is made up of 13 amino acids. The ends lost 5 bases at V and 7 bases at J; junction bases unmatched: 4. Germline V gene lookup returns CDR1 GTSNPN and CDR2 SVGIG (reference sequence). The CDR3 protein is CAWQGQGSEKLFF. The CDR3 DNA sequence: TGTGCCTGGCAGGGACAGGGGAGTGAAAAACTGTTTTTT.